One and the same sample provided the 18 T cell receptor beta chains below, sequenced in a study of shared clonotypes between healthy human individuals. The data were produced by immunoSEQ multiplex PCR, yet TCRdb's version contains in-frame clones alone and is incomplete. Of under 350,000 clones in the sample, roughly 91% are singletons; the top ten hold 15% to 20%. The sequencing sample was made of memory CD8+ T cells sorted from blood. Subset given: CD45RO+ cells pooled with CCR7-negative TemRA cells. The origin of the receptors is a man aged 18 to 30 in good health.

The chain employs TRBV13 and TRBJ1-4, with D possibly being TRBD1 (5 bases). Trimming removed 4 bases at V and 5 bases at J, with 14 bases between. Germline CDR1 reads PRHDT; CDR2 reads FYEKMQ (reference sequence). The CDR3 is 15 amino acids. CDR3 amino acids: CASSSGGTENEKLFF. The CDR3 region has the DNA TGTGCCAGCAGCTCCGGCGGGACCGAGAATGAAAAACTGTTTTTT.

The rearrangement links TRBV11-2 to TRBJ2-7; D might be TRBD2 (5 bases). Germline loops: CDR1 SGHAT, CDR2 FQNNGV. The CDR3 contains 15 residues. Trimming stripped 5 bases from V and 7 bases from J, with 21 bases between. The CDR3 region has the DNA TGTGCCAGCAGCCCCCTCAAGGGAGAATTGGGAGAGCAGTACTTC. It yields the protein CASSPLKGELGEQYF.

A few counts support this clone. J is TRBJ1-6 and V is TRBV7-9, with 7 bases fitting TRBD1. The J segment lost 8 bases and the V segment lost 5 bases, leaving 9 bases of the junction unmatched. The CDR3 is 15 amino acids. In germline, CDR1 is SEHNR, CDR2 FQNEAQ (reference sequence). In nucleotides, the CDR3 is TGTGCCAGCAGCCTATACAGGGGAGGTGATTCACCCCTCCACTTT. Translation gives CASSLYRGGDSPLHF.

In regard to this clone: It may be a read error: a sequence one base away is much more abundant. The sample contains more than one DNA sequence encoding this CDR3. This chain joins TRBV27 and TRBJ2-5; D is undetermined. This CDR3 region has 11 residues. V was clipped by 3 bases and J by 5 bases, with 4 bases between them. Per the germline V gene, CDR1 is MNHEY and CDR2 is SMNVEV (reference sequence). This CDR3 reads CASSLGETQYF. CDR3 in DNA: TGTGCCAGCAGTTTGGGGGAGACCCAGTACTTC.

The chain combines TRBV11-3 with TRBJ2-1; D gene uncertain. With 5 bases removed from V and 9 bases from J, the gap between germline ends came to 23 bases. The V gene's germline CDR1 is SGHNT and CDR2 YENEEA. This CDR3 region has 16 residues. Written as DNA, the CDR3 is TGTGCCAGCAGCCCCTTAGTGACTCGCGCATCGGGTGAGCAGTTCTTC. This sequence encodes CASSPLVTRASGEQFF.

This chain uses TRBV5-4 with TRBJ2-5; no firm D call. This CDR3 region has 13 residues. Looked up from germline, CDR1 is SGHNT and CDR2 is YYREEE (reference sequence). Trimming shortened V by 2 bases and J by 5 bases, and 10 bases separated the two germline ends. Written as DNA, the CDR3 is TGTGCCAGCAGCTTCGAAGGGTTGGAGACCCAGTACTTC. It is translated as CASSFEGLETQYF.

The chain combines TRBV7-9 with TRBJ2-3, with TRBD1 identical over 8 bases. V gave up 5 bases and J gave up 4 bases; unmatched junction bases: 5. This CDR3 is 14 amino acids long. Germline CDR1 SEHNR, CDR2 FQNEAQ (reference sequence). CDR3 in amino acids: CASSLQGVPDTQYF. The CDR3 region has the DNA TGTGCCAGCAGCCTACAGGGGGTCCCAGATACGCAGTATTTT.

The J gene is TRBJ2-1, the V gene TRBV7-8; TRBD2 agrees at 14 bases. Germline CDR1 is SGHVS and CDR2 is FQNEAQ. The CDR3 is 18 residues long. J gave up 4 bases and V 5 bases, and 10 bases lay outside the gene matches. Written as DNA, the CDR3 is TGTGCCAGCAGCCCGGGACTAGCGGGGGCAACAAAATACAATGAGCAGTTCTTC. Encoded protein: CASSPGLAGATKYNEQFF.

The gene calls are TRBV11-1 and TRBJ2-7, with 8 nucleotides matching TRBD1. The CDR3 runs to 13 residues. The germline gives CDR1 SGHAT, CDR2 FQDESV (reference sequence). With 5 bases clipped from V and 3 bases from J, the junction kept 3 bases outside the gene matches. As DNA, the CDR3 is TGTGCCAGCAGCAGCGACAGGGGCTACGAGCAGTACTTC. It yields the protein CASSSDRGYEQYF.

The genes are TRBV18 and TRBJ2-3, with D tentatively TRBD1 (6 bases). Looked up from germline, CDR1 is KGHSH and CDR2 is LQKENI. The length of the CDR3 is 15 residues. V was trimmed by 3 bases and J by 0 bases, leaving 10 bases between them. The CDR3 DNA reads TGTGCCAGCTCACCTAGGACAGTAAGCACAGATACGCAGTATTTT. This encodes CASSPRTVSTDTQYF.

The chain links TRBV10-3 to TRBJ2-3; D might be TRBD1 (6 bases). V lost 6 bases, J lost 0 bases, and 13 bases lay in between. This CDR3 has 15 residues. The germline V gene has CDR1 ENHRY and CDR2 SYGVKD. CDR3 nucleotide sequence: TGTGCCATCAGACAGGACAGCTATAGCACAGATACGCAGTATTTT. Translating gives CAIRQDSYSTDTQYF.

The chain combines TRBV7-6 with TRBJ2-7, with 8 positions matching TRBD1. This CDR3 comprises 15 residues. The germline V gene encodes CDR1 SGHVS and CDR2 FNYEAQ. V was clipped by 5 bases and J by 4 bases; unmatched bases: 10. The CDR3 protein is CASSPGQGTYYEQYF. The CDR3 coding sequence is TGTGCCAGCAGCCCTGGACAGGGTACATATTACGAGCAGTACTTC.

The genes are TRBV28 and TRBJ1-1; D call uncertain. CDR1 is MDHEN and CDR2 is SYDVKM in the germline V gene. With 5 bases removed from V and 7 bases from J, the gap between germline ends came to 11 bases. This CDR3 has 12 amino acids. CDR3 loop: CASSLDRDEAFF. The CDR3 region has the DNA TGTGCCAGCAGTCTCGACCGGGATGAAGCTTTCTTT. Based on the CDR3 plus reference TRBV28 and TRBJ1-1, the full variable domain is DVKVTQSSRYLVKRTGEKVFLECVQDMDHENMFWYRQDPGLGLRLIYFSYDVKMKEKGDIPEGYSVSREKKERFSLILESASTNQTSMYLCASSLDRDEAFFGQGTRLTVV.

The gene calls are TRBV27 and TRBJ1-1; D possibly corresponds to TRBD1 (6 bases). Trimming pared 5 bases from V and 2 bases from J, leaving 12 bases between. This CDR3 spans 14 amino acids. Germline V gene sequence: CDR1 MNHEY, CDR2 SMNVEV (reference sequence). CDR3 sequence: CASSLSGTNTEAFF. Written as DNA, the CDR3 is TGTGCCAGCAGTCTTTCCGGGACAAACACTGAAGCTTTCTTT.

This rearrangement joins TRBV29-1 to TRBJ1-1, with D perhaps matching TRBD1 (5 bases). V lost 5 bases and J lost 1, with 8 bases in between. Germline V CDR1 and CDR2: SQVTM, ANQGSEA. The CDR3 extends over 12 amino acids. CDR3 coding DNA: TGCAGCGTTTGGGGCGCGAACACTGAAGCTTTCTTT. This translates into CSVWGANTEAFF.

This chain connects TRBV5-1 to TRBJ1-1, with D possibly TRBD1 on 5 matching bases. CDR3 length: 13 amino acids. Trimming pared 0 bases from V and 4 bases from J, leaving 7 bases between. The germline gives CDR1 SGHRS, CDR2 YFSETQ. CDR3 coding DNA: TGCGCCAGCAGCTTGGTTAGGGGCACTGAAGCTTTCTTT. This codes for CASSLVRGTEAFF.

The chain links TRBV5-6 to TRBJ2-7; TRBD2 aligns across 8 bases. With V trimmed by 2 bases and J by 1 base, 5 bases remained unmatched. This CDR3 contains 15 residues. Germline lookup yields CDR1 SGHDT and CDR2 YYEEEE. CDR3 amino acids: CASSFTAGESYEQYF. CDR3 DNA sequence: TGTGCCAGCAGCTTCACAGCGGGGGAGTCCTACGAGCAGTACTTC.

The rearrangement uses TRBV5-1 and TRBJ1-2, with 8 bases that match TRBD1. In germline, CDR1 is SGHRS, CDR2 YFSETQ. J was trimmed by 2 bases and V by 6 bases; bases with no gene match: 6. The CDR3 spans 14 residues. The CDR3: CASTSTGENYGYTF. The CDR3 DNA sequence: TGCGCCAGCACCTCGACAGGGGAGAACTATGGCTACACCTTC.